Each of the 20 T cell receptor beta chains below was sequenced from the same sample in a study of blood T cell repertoires in COVID-19. Clones were sequenced by immunoSEQ multiplex PCR, and TCRdb holds only the in-frame ones, with some missing. The sample records 300,000 to 350,000 clones, 85% to 90% being singletons. Sequenced: peripheral blood. The origin of the receptors is a woman in her forties or fifties with COVID-19, enrolled during active disease.

The chain has TRBV5-1 and TRBJ1-5; D not certain. Trimming took 0 bases from V and 1 from J, leaving 8 bases between them. Germline CDR1 is SGHRS and CDR2 is YFSETQ. This CDR3 has 15 amino acids. CDR3 amino acids: CASSLDPGSNQPQHF. CDR3 DNA sequence: TGCGCCAGCAGCTTGGACCCCGGGAGCAATCAGCCCCAGCATTTT.

This clone is a singleton in its sample. This sequence joins TRBV6-5 and TRBJ2-3; no firm D call. The V end was cut by 0 bases, the J end by 4 bases, with 5 bases between. Looked up from germline, CDR1 is MNHEY and CDR2 is SVGAGI. The CDR3 is made up of 13 amino acids. The CDR3 reads CASSYSGSDTQYF. CDR3 sequence (DNA): TGTGCCAGCAGTTACTCGGGCTCAGATACGCAGTATTTT.

This chain uses TRBV9 with TRBJ2-2; D ambiguous. The CDR3 is 15 residues long. Germline V CDR1 and CDR2: SGDLS, YYNGEE. V was pared by 3 bases and J by 0 bases, with 9 bases between. As DNA, the CDR3 is TGTGCCAGCAGCGATCACAGCTCGAACACCGGGGAGCTGTTTTTT. Encoded protein: CASSDHSSNTGELFF.

In this sample, this clone turned up once. The chain recombines TRBV4-1 with TRBJ2-7; TRBD2 matches at 11 bases. The CDR3 contains 19 residues. Germline V CDR1 and CDR2: MGHRA, YSYEKL. The trim removed 2 bases at V and 0 bases at J, leaving 12 bases unmatched. The CDR3 sequence is CASSQTGALAGVSSYEQYF. In DNA form, the CDR3 reads TGCGCCAGCAGCCAAACTGGGGCACTAGCGGGAGTGAGCTCCTACGAGCAGTACTTC.

V gene TRBV7-2 combines with J gene TRBJ1-2; D may be TRBD1 (6 bases). Germline values: CDR1 SGHTA, CDR2 FQGNSA. The CDR3 contains 14 residues. Between the trimmed V and J ends, which lost 5 bases and 7 bases, there was a span of 17 bases. The CDR3 here is CASSRPWTALGYTF. The CDR3 DNA is TGTGCCAGCAGCCGCCCCTGGACAGCGCTTGGCTACACCTTC. The variable domain in full, with the rest retrieved from reference TRBV7-2 and TRBJ1-2, is GAGVSQSPSNKVTEKGKDVELRCDPISGHTALYWYRQSLGQGLEFLIYFQGNSAPDKSGLPSDRFSAERTGGSVSTLTIQRTQQEDSAVYLCASSRPWTALGYTFGSGTRLTVV.

The chain recombines TRBV5-8 with TRBJ2-1; 11 bases map to TRBD2. Germline CDR1 SGHTS, CDR2 YDEGEE. The length of the CDR3 is 13 residues. Unmatched junction bases numbered 0, after V lost 7 bases and J lost 3 bases. DNA for the CDR3: TGTGCCAGCCTAGCGGGAGGCTACAATGAGCAGTTCTTC. Residues: CASLAGGYNEQFF.

V gene TRBV2 combines with J gene TRBJ1-6, with a tentative D call TRBD1 (6 bases). The length of the CDR3 is 15 residues. V was clipped by 7 bases and J by 5 bases, with 15 bases between them. From germline, CDR1 is SNHLY and CDR2 FYNNEI. The CDR3 DNA sequence: TGTGCCAGCACCCCCATGAGGACAGATAATTCACCCCTCCACTTT. This sequence encodes CASTPMRTDNSPLHF.

V usage is TRBV6-5 and J usage is TRBJ2-2; 8 nucleotides match TRBD2. V trimming: 6 bases; J trimming: 6 bases; junction bases outside the gene matches: 6. This CDR3 spans 14 amino acids. Per germline, CDR1 MNHEY and CDR2 SVGAGI. CDR3: CASRSGRIAGELFF. The CDR3 coding sequence is TGTGCCAGCAGGAGCGGGAGAATAGCCGGGGAGCTGTTTTTT.

The chain joins TRBV2 to TRBJ2-1; 8 bases line up with TRBD2. Germline V CDR1 and CDR2: SNHLY, FYNNEI. Germline trimming cut 6 bases from V and 6 bases from J; bases unmatched to any gene: 13. This CDR3 has 16 residues. CDR3 DNA: TGTGCCAGCAGGGGGACTAGGTCCCCGGGGTCCAATGAGCAGTTCTTC. It specifies CASRGTRSPGSNEQFF. Full variable domain (remainder filled in from reference TRBV2 and TRBJ2-1): EPEVTQTPSHQVTQMGQEVILRCVPISNHLYFYWYRQILGQKVEFLVSFYNNEISEKSEIFDDQFSVERPDGSNFTLKIRSTKLEDSAMYFCASRGTRSPGSNEQFFGPGTRLTVL.

The chain has TRBV6-5 and TRBJ1-1; D might be TRBD1 (6 bases). V was pared by 5 bases and J by 8 bases, with 18 bases between. This CDR3 has 14 amino acids. Germline values: CDR1 MNHEY, CDR2 SVGAGI. CDR3 DNA: TGTGCCAGCAGTAGAACAGGGCCAACCATAGAAGCTTTCTTT. The encoded protein is CASSRTGPTIEAFF.

For this clone: One end of the junction fails to match germline, which may point to a read error. The V and J genes are TRBV10-3 and TRBJ2-3, with no clear D. CDR3 length equals 14 residues. CDR1 ENHRY and CDR2 SYGVKD come from the germline V gene. CDR3 region: CAIREYTGTDTQYF. CDR3 nucleotides: TGTGCCATCAGGGAGTATACGGGCACAGATACGCAGTATTTT.

The gene calls are TRBV11-2 and TRBJ1-3, with D hard to call. The length of the CDR3 is 14 residues. Germline CDR1 is SGHAT and CDR2 is FQNNGV. Trimming removed 0 bases at V and 5 bases at J, with 8 bases between. This CDR3 reads CASSLERARNTIYF. CDR3 DNA: TGTGCCAGCAGCTTAGAGAGGGCTCGAAACACCATATATTTT.

The chain is built from TRBV18 and TRBJ1-3; D unresolved. V lost 6 bases and J lost 0, with 12 bases in between. Looked up from germline, CDR1 is KGHSH and CDR2 is LQKENI. The CDR3 has 15 amino acids. CDR3 sequence: CASSSSRDSGNTIYF. In DNA, the CDR3 is TGTGCCAGCTCCTCCTCGAGGGACTCTGGAAACACCATATATTTT.

The chain recombines TRBV18 with TRBJ2-7, with TRBD1 matching 8 bases. The CDR3 runs 15 residues. Unmatched junction bases numbered 9, after V lost 4 bases and J lost 4 bases. Germline CDR1 reads KGHSH; CDR2 reads LQKENI. CDR3 coding DNA: TGTGCCAGCTCACAGAATACCGGACAGGGATACGAGCAGTACTTC. Its translation: CASSQNTGQGYEQYF. The whole variable domain, filled in from reference TRBV18 and TRBJ2-7, reads NAGVMQNPRHLVRRRGQEARLRCSPMKGHSHVYWYRQLPEEGLKFMVYLQKENIIDESGMPKERFSAEFPKEGPSILRIQQVVRGDSAAYFCASSQNTGQGYEQYFGPGTRLTVT.

The chain uses TRBV4-1 and TRBJ2-7, with a tentative D call TRBD1 (5 bases). Trimming cost V 0 bases and J 1 base, with 13 bases left between them. This CDR3 region has 16 residues. CDR1 and CDR2 from the germline V gene are MGHRA and YSYEKL. The CDR3: CASSQDWQGGSYEQYF. The CDR3 DNA reads as TGCGCCAGCAGCCAAGATTGGCAGGGTGGATCCTACGAGCAGTACTTC.

The chain uses TRBV4-3 and TRBJ2-6, with D possibly being TRBD1 (5 bases). Per the germline V gene, CDR1 is LGHNA and CDR2 is YSLEER. This CDR3 comprises 16 residues. Trimming stripped 0 bases from V and 2 bases from J, with 8 bases between. CDR3: CASSQDVRAGANVLTF. The DNA of the CDR3 is TGCGCCAGCAGCCAAGACGTCAGGGCTGGGGCCAACGTCCTGACTTTC.

The rearrangement uses TRBV30 and TRBJ2-7; a weak D match, TRBD1 (6 bases). The CDR3 runs 16 residues. The V gene lost 3 bases and the J gene lost 2 bases, with 20 bases spanning the gap. CDR1 and CDR2 (germline): GTSNPN, SVGIG (reference sequence). The CDR3 DNA reads as TGTGCCTGGAGAAGGGCGCTTGGACAGTTACCCTACGAGCAGTACTTC. Encoded protein: CAWRRALGQLPYEQYF.

This clone was detected once. The chain combines TRBV5-1 with TRBJ1-6, with D maybe TRBD1 (5 bases). Germline CDR1 reads SGHRS; CDR2 reads YFSETQ. Trimming stripped 7 bases from V and 9 bases from J, with 23 bases between. The CDR3 extends over 16 amino acids. The CDR3 DNA sequence: TGCGCCAGCCGCTCGAACTACCGGCAGGGAGGTTCACCCCTCCACTTT. This encodes CASRSNYRQGGSPLHF. The complete variable domain, with remaining parts taken from reference TRBV5-1 and TRBJ1-6, reads KAGVTQTPRYLIKTRGQQVTLSCSPISGHRSVSWYQQTPGQGLQFLFEYFSETQRNKGNFPGRFSGRQFSNSRSEMNVSTLELGDSALYLCASRSNYRQGGSPLHFGNGTRLTVT.

In DNA, the CDR3 is TGTGCCAGCAGCCGACGTCAGGGGATGGGCACTGAAGCTTTCTTT. Protein product: CASSRRQGMGTEAFF. The J gene is TRBJ1-1, the V gene TRBV3-1 (or the pseudogene TRBV3-2); possibly TRBD1 for D (6 bases). Germline CDR1 is LGHDT and CDR2 is YNNKEL (reference sequence). The CDR3 consists of 15 residues. Deletions cut 4 bases from V and 4 bases from J, with 16 bases between.

The chain couples TRBV13 to TRBJ2-7; tentative D call: TRBD1 (6 bases). Trimming cost V 6 bases and J 4 bases, with 19 bases left between them. The CDR3 contains 15 residues. Germline CDR1 reads PRHDT; CDR2 reads FYEKMQ (reference sequence). The CDR3 DNA is TGTGCCAGCAGTCCTACCTGGGACACAGGATACGAGCAGTACTTC. It specifies CASSPTWDTGYEQYF.